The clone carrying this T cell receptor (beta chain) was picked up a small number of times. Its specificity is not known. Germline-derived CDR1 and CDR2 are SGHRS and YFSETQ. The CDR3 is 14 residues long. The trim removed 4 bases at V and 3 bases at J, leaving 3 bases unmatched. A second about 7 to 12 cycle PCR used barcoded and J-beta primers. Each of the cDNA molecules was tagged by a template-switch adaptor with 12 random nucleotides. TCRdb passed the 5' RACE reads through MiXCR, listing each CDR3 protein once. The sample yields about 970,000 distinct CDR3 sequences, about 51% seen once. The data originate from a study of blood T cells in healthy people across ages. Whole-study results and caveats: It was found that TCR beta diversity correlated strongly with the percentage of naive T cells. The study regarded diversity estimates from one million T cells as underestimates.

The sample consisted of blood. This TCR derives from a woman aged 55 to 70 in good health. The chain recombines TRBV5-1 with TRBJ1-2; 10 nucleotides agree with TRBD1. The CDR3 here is CASSRGTGDYGYTF. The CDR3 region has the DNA TGCGCCAGCAGCAGAGGGACAGGGGACTATGGCTACACCTTC.